This TCR beta chain was captured by sequencing in a study of T cell responses to AZD1222 COVID-19 vaccine (dated by TCRdb to about 2021). Study-wide context: AZD1222 recipients with second doses at about 4 weeks or about 12 weeks were pooled, because spike-specific TCR depth and breadth did not differ between schedules. TCR sequencing was performed for fewer than 250 trial participants, of whom 200 to 220 were given two doses of AZD1222 and approximately 25 were given two doses of MenACWY control vaccine. Trial participants were enrolled by age into 18-55, 56-69 and 70-plus year subgroups, with about 150, 28 and 57 TCR-sequenced participants respectively. What the work shows at the level of the full study, not this receptor alone: No day 14 peak-response samples were available, so repertoires were characterized only after the peak T cell response. The vaccine-associated CD4 TCRs covered the entire spike protein, and the dominant responses fell in regions 160-218 and 743-854. Participants were mostly white British, with more females than males. The authors suggested clonal diversity may have been underestimated. Nearly half of unique spike-specific TCRs reportedly recognized epitopes outside regions mutated in the B.1.351 and B.1.1.7 variants. Spike-specific TCR breadth and depth rose significantly after two AZD1222 doses compared with day 0 and with MenACWY recipients. Conclusions about previously exposed vaccinees are limited because only five to seven AZD1222 recipients were SARS-CoV-2 seropositive at baseline. The 56-69-year group was small, and its depth increase did not reach significance, likely because of low power.

The CDR3 has 17 amino acids, counting the end cysteine and phenylalanine. CDR3 DNA only is kept here, 51 bases in frame from base 1. The germline V gene sets CDR1 to SGHTA and CDR2 to FQGNSA. V ends up 1 base short and J 7 bases short, with an unmatched junction base count of 9. The CDR3 regions of human TCRbeta chains were analyzed by immunosequencing. Per the source publication's procedure: Repertoire TCRs were checked for matches against a reference library of SARS-CoV-2-specific TCRs that had been generated using the MIRA antigen-specificity platform. Breadth was defined as the fraction of unique TCRs that were SARS-CoV-2-associated. Depth was defined as the fraction of total T cells that were SARS-CoV-2-associated. Each spike-specific TCR was assigned to its reactive spike region and to a CD4 or CD8 class using the MIRA data. Log10-transformed breadth and depth values were compared by one-way ANOVA with Sidak's multiple comparisons tests. Entries here come from immuneACCESS through TCRdb and include only in-frame sequences with V and J called. Some clones fail to appear in such tables; in the studies checked, an unresolved V gene covers under half of the shortfall, and the cause of the remainder is unknown. V and J calls and clone size are copied from that table; D and trimming were computed from the DNA. Within this sample are about 150,000 clones, with roughly 90% of them counted one time only. The ten top clones hold less than 3.5% of the sample.

On this clone itself: No cognate antigen has been identified for it. No per-base quality is available; no much larger clone lies one base away.

This specimen's time point label, interpreted: baseline before first vaccination. Samples from vaccinated people were obtained from the UK trials COV001 and COV002, which included a single-blind randomized controlled phase 2/3 trial of AZD1222 (ChAdOx1 nCoV-19) in healthy adults. For TCRbeta chain sequencing, PBMC samples were collected from trial participants at day 0 and at day 28 after the second dose. This TCR came from an adult in good health. The V and J genes are TRBV7-2 and TRBJ2-1; a stretch of 11 junction bases matches TRBD2. Sequenced material: peripheral blood, taken on day 0 of AZD1222 vaccination. The bases are TGTGCCAGCAGCTTAGAAGTTTCTAGCGGGGGGAGGAATGAGCAGTTCTTC. Its coded protein is CASSLEVSSGGRNEQFF.